This TCR beta chain was sequenced for a study of T cells in Graves' hyperthyroidism and ophthalmopathy. Points from the study as a whole: Ophthalmopathy prediction by the model preceded onset by a median about 6.5 months.

This clonotype appeared many times. Antigen unknown. RNA transcripts served as the template for amplifying TCR beta CDR3 regions. HTBI primers were used for first-round RT-PCR of the TCR CDR3. TCRdb itself ran the multiplex PCR reads through MiXCR, one entry per CDR3 protein. The table shows more than 250,000 distinct CDR3 sequences, with nearly 15% occurring only once. This TCR was recovered from a woman in her fifties or sixties with Graves' hyperthyroidism that later progressed to Graves' ophthalmopathy. The material sequenced was blood.

CDR3 protein: CASSLDSSPWDEQYF. DNA of the CDR3: TGCGCCAGCAGCTTGGATTCTTCCCCGTGGGACGAGCAGTACTTC. The chain recombines TRBV5-1 with TRBJ2-7, with D unclear. Germline CDR1 reads SGHRS; CDR2 reads YFSETQ. Trimming removed 0 bases at V and 5 bases at J, with 15 bases between. CDR3 length equals 15 residues.